This TCR beta chain was sequenced in a study of blood T cells in healthy people across ages (dated by TCRdb to about 2015). Turning to the overall study: Template switching captured roughly one uniquely barcoded TCR beta cDNA molecule per two T cells in model experiments. To track age-related changes in TCR beta repertoire diversity, the study relied on deep sequencing normalized with unique cDNA molecular identifiers. The donors were divided into four age groups: young (average approximately 17 years), middle-aged (approximately 42), aged (approximately 59) and long-lived (around 87). To avoid experimental bias, donors of different ages were distributed randomly across sequencing lanes. The study analyzed two additional independent replicas of 1 million unique cDNA reads from the same blood draw for two donors, one aged 18 to 29 and one aged 80 or older.

The roughly 39 donors, aged about 6 to 95 years, were systemically healthy Caucasian individuals from Russia. Roughly 11 milliliters of peripheral blood were drawn from each donor into EDTA-treated Vacutainer tubes. Ficoll-Paque density-gradient centrifugation was used to isolate PBMCs, with at least 7 million per sample. Trizol reagent was used to extract total RNA from PBMCs, with at least 6 micrograms per sample. Naive CD45RAhigh/CD27high T cell percentages were measured by flow cytometry on a PBMC aliquot from every donor. On this clonotype itself: Its antigen specificity is not known. No base-level quality is on record; no much larger clone is a single base apart.

Broad study findings and their caveats: Since profiling was done on bulk unsorted PBMCs, naive and antigen-experienced compartments could not be conclusively compared. As age increased, observed TCR beta diversity per million T cells dropped in a roughly linear way, and a significant reduction was already evident by age about 40. A strong correlation was found between observed TCR beta diversity and the percentage of naive T cells measured by flow cytometry. Compared with the aged group, more naive CD4+ T cells, fewer expanded clones and increased TCR diversity were shown by the long-lived group, suggesting age selection. Estimates of total diversity from one million sequenced T cells were regarded as lower bounds and underestimates. Because the CMV infection status of the donors was unknown, age-related changes in expanded clonotypes may potentially have been confounded.

According to the germline V gene, CDR1 reads SGHRS and CDR2 reads YFSETQ. Including cysteine and phenylalanine, the CDR3 has 12 amino acids. Only CDR3 DNA is held: 36 bases, read in frame from base 1. The junction carries 9 bases between V and J, which are trimmed by 5 bases and 5 bases respectively. Library generation was performed with 5' RACE. TCRdb records Illumina HiSeq 2500 as the sequencer. A second roughly 7 to 11 cycle PCR used a sample-barcoded 5' primer and a J-beta primer mix. Each TCR beta cDNA molecule received a unique molecular identifier from a template-switch 5' adaptor carrying 12 random nucleotides. Each sample yielded at least 3 million CDR3-containing paired-end reads. The Mint cDNA synthesis kit, primed by a TRBC-specific oligonucleotide, was used to synthesize first-strand cDNA from all RNA. All cDNA was treated with uracil-DNA glycosylase and then went through a first 18-cycle PCR with the universal primers M1SS and BC2_uni_R. In the paper's pipeline: For normalization, 1 million high-quality reads, each with a distinct molecular identifier, were randomly selected from each sample. Instead of being binned into consensus sequences, reads with shared molecular identifiers were discarded. MiTCR, with a Q25 quality threshold and the strictest error-elimination algorithm, was used for CDR3 identification, clonotype clustering and error correction. Lower-bound total TCR beta diversity was estimated with a nonparametric unseen species model using Euler transformation. Through fastp at Q25 and MiXCR, TCRdb rebuilt clones from the public reads, retaining in-frame beta chains. CDR3 protein duplicates are merged, each entry listing the most common genes and DNA. These V and J calls originate from TCRdb's pipeline instead of the authors' own analysis. For this sample there are hundreds of thousands of distinct CDR3 sequences; 45% to 50% appear just once. Around a third of the sample rests with the top ten.

Sequenced material: blood. This TCR came from a woman aged 55-70 years in good health. The rearranged segments are TRBV5-1 and TRBJ2-3, and perhaps TRBD2 as D gene, on 5 matching bases. The CDR3 has the sequence CASRVGRDTQYF. The bases read TGCGCCAGCAGAGTAGGGAGAGATACGCAGTATTTT.